Listed here are 22 T cell receptor beta chains from one sample, sequenced in a study of T cell repertoires in cytomegalovirus infection. Each CDR3 protein gets one entry after TCRdb re-called the reads with MiXCR. The table records about 260,000 distinct CDR3 sequences, roughly an eighth of them present only once. Specimen: PBMCs. These receptors all come from a human donor in good health (CMV status not recorded). Some clones in this sample may be carry-over from other donors' samples.

A few counts support this clonotype. J is TRBJ2-7 and V is TRBV5-6, with 8 bases identical to TRBD1. V shed 5 bases and J 4 bases; nucleotides not matched to a gene: 11. Germline values: CDR1 SGHDT, CDR2 YYEEEE. This CDR3 contains 15 residues. CDR3 DNA: TGTGCCAGCAGGTCGACAGGGGCCGGCAATTACGAGCAGTACTTC. Amino acids: CASRSTGAGNYEQYF.

In its sample, this clonotype was seen many times. V is TRBV5-4 and J is TRBJ2-7; D is possibly TRBD1 or TRBD2 (5 bases each). V was shortened by 2 bases and J by 6 bases, with 15 bases between the two germline ends. The germline CDR1 and CDR2 sequences are SGHNT and YYREEE (reference sequence). There are 14 residues in the CDR3. CDR3: CASSLESGPREQYF. The CDR3 bases are TGTGCCAGCAGCTTAGAGTCGGGGCCCCGCGAGCAGTACTTC.

The V and J genes are TRBV29-1 and TRBJ2-2; D not certain. The CDR3 length is 14 residues. Germline V lookup: CDR1 SQVTM, CDR2 ANQGSEA. Trimming stripped 6 bases from V and 1 base from J, with 12 bases between. The CDR3 DNA follows: TGCAGCGTCCCAGTGGAGCGGAACACCGGGGAGCTGTTTTTT. It translates to CSVPVERNTGELFF.

This clonotype was detected only a few times. The chain uses TRBV28 and TRBJ2-5, with 13 bases aligning to TRBD2. Germline CDR1 and CDR2: MDHEN and SYDVKM. This CDR3 comprises 16 residues. V lost 5 bases and J lost 4; bases outside the gene matches: 7. The CDR3 bases are TGTGCCAGCAGTGCCAGGACTAGCGGGAGCGGAGAGACCCAGTACTTC. Translated: CASSARTSGSGETQYF.

This clonotype was seen only a few times. The chain employs TRBV18 and TRBJ2-1; D may correspond to TRBD1 or TRBD2 (6 bases each). This CDR3 is 19 amino acids long. Germline V gene sequence: CDR1 KGHSH, CDR2 LQKENI. V lost 3 bases, J lost 0 bases, and 21 bases lay in between. CDR3 protein: CASSPLEGGFSSSYNEQFF. The CDR3 bases are TGTGCCAGCTCACCCTTAGAGGGGGGCTTCTCTAGCTCCTACAATGAGCAGTTCTTC.

This clonotype was detected many times. The chain employs TRBV14 and TRBJ1-1, with D tentatively TRBD1 (5 bases). Trimming removed 2 bases from V and 8 bases from J, with 12 bases in between. CDR1 is SGHDN, CDR2 FVKESK, per germline. This CDR3 has 13 amino acids. Written as DNA, the CDR3 is TGTGCCAGCAGCCAATCCTGGCAGGGAGAAGCTTTCTTT. Translation: CASSQSWQGEAFF. The complete variable domain, with remaining parts taken from reference TRBV14 and TRBJ1-1, reads EAGVTQFPSHSVIEKGQTVTLRCDPISGHDNLYWYRRVMGKEIKFLLHFVKESKQDESGMPNNRFLAERTGGTYSTLKVQPAELEDSGVYFCASSQSWQGEAFFGQGTRLTVV.

This clonotype has only a few counts. The rearrangement links TRBV6-1 to TRBJ2-3, with D uncertain. There are 12 residues in the CDR3. Trimming cost V 10 bases and J 3 bases, with 11 bases left between them. Germline CDR1 reads MNHNS; CDR2 reads SASEGT. The CDR3 DNA reads as TGTGCCACCGAGGCCGGGACAGATACGCAGTATTTT. Residues: CATEAGTDTQYF.

This clonotype has just a few counts. The chain couples TRBV28 to TRBJ1-2, with D tentatively TRBD1 (5 bases). Germline V gene data show CDR1 as MDHEN and CDR2 as SYDVKM. The CDR3 totals 14 residues. V dropped 2 bases and J dropped 1 base, with 8 bases sitting between them. In DNA form, the CDR3 reads TGTGCCAGCAGTTTACCGACAGTTAACTATGGCTACACCTTC. Amino acids: CASSLPTVNYGYTF.

The rearrangement joins TRBV3-1 to TRBJ1-1; D is undetermined. CDR1 and CDR2 from the germline V gene are LGHDT and YNNKEL (reference sequence). This CDR3 spans 16 amino acids. V was pared by 1 base and J by 0 bases, with 12 bases between. CDR3 protein: CASSQVRVSVNTEAFF. The CDR3, as DNA: TGTGCCAGCAGCCAAGTGAGGGTATCGGTGAACACTGAAGCTTTCTTT.

This clonotype was seen only a few times. This chain connects TRBV5-4 to TRBJ2-1; possible D gene TRBD2, 5 bases. The germline V gene has CDR1 SGHNT and CDR2 YYREEE (reference sequence). Trimming took 4 bases from V and 4 from J, leaving 12 bases between them. The CDR3 has 14 residues. The CDR3, as DNA: TGTGCCAGCAGCCACCCGGGAACTTACAATGAGCAGTTCTTC. Its translation: CASSHPGTYNEQFF.

J is TRBJ1-6 and V is TRBV14; D ambiguous. The germline V and J ends were trimmed by 0 bases and 10 bases, with 7 bases remaining between them. The CDR3 extends over 13 amino acids. The V gene's germline CDR1 is SGHDN and CDR2 FVKESK. The CDR3, as DNA: TGTGCCAGCAGCCAAGATTTTGGATCACCCCTCCACTTT. Translation gives CASSQDFGSPLHF.

The sample holds a few counts of this clonotype. J is TRBJ2-4 and V is TRBV12-3 or TRBV12-4; 7 bases align to TRBD1. Germline trimming cut 2 bases from V and 5 bases from J; bases unmatched to any gene: 9. The CDR3 consists of 16 residues. The CDR3 region is CASSLRGHLLENIQYF. In DNA form, the CDR3 reads TGTGCCAGCAGTTTAAGGGGGCATCTTCTCGAAAACATTCAGTACTTC.

The gene calls are TRBV29-1 and TRBJ1-2; 8 bases agree with TRBD1. Germline CDR1 SQVTM, CDR2 ANQGSEA. The CDR3 has 14 amino acids. The J segment lost 3 bases and the V segment lost 7 bases, leaving 10 bases of the junction unmatched. The CDR3 protein is CSGQSGGADYGYTF. The CDR3 coding sequence is TGCAGCGGTCAGTCAGGGGGCGCAGACTATGGCTACACCTTC.

This clonotype occurred many times. The gene calls are TRBV6-2 or TRBV6-3 and TRBJ2-1; 8 bases line up with TRBD2. There are 16 residues in the CDR3. V lost 0 bases, J lost 8 bases, and 9 bases stayed unmatched. From germline, CDR1 is MNHEY and CDR2 SVGEGT. The CDR3 DNA reads TGTGCCAGCAGTTACTCACGGGAGGGCCCACTCTATGAGCAGTTCTTC. Its translation is CASSYSREGPLYEQFF.

A few counts support this clonotype. V is TRBV6-5 and J is TRBJ2-7, with 8 bases fitting TRBD1. The V segment lost 6 bases and the J segment 5 bases; nucleotides outside the gene matches: 12. Germline V gene data show CDR1 as MNHEY and CDR2 as SVGAGI. The CDR3 consists of 15 residues. The DNA for the CDR3 is TGTGCCAGCAGCGAGACAGGGGTAGGGGTCCACGAGCAGTACTTC. Encoded protein: CASSETGVGVHEQYF.

This clonotype was detected many times. This chain uses TRBV28 with TRBJ1-2, with D possibly TRBD1 on 6 matching bases. Germline CDR1 reads MDHEN; CDR2 reads SYDVKM. The CDR3 loop spans 15 amino acids. V lost 4 bases and J lost 9, with 21 bases in between. This CDR3 reads CASSSPEGHISSYTF. In DNA form, the CDR3 reads TGTGCCAGCAGTTCCCCAGAGGGACACATTTCAAGCTACACCTTC.

This clonotype was seen at least ten times. The junction departs from germline at one end; a sequencing error may be responsible. This chain uses TRBV6-5 with TRBJ2-3; no definite D call. CDR1 MNHEY and CDR2 SVGAGI come from the germline V gene. CDR3 length: 13 amino acids. CDR3 amino acids: CASSYSTGSGVHF. The CDR3 DNA follows: TGTGCCAGCAGTTACTCGACTGGTTCCGGTGTGCATTTT.

This chain connects TRBV3-1 to TRBJ1-2; no clear D. With 1 base removed from V and 4 bases from J, the gap between germline ends came to 10 bases. This CDR3 has 14 residues. CDR1 LGHDT and CDR2 YNNKEL come from the germline V gene (reference sequence). The CDR3 here is CASSQVAGAYGYTF. The DNA for the CDR3 is TGTGCCAGCAGCCAAGTGGCAGGTGCCTATGGCTACACCTTC.

CDR3 loop: CASSVEGDSGSYEQYF. For the CDR3, the DNA is TGTGCCAGCAGCGTAGAAGGGGATAGCGGCTCCTACGAGCAGTACTTC. The rearrangement joins TRBV9 to TRBJ2-7; a weak D match, TRBD2 (6 bases). The CDR3 is made up of 16 amino acids. V was shortened by 0 bases and J by 0 bases, with 13 bases between the two germline ends. Germline V lookup: CDR1 SGDLS, CDR2 YYNGEE.

This clonotype has more than one count but fewer than ten. The chain is built from TRBV5-4 and TRBJ1-1, with 7 bases that match TRBD1. Trimming took 9 bases from V and 4 from J; bases not matched to a gene: 15. Germline CDR1 and CDR2: SGHNT and YYREEE (reference sequence). The CDR3 extends over 15 amino acids. The CDR3, as DNA: TGTGCCACTCATCCCCCGAACAGGGGCCGCACTGAAGCTTTCTTT. Amino acid sequence: CATHPPNRGRTEAFF. The full variable domain, its missing parts supplied by reference TRBV5-4 and TRBJ1-1, is ETGVTQSPTHLIKTRGQQVTLRCSSQSGHNTVSWYQQALGQGPQFIFQYYREEENGRGNFPPRFSGLQFPNYSSELNVNALELDDSALYLCATHPPNRGRTEAFFGQGTRLTVV.

This clonotype was counted many times. CDR3 sequence: CASSGSITNTEAFF. The CDR3 region has the DNA TGTGCCAGCAGCGGCAGCATAACTAACACTGAAGCTTTCTTT. The chain couples TRBV7-2 to TRBJ1-1; no definite D call. Trimming left V 5 bases short and J 2 bases short, with 12 bases between. There are 14 residues in the CDR3. Germline CDR1 reads SGHTA; CDR2 reads FQGNSA.

In its sample, this clonotype was seen many times. This chain uses TRBV19 with TRBJ2-3, with TRBD1 identical over 8 bases. The CDR3 covers 16 residues. Germline V gene data show CDR1 as LNHDA and CDR2 as SQIVND (reference sequence). Unmatched junction bases numbered 13, after V lost 6 bases and J lost 5 bases. The CDR3 sequence is CASRDPGTGLEDTQYF. CDR3 DNA: TGTGCCAGTAGGGATCCCGGGACAGGTTTGGAAGATACGCAGTATTTT. The full variable domain, in which reference TRBV19 and TRBJ2-3 provide the parts outside the CDR3, is DGGITQSPKYLFRKEGQNVTLSCEQNLNHDAMYWYRQDPGQGLRLIYYSQIVNDFQKGDIAEGYSVSREKKESFPLTVTSAQKNPTAFYLCASRDPGTGLEDTQYFGPGTRLTVL.